A selection of T cell receptor beta chains follows, all from one sample in a study of cytotoxic CD8 clonotypes in ibrutinib-treated CLL. The protocol was immunoSEQ multiplex PCR, while the TCRdb copy is restricted to in-frame clones and leaves out a portion. Of nearly 300,000 clones listed, less than 85% are singletons. The sample in question was PBMCs, obtained at disease progression, from a patient treated with ibrutinib. These receptors all come from a human donor with chronic lymphocytic leukemia. The CDR3 runs from the conserved cysteine through the conserved F or W. A D gene is named only where the DNA matches it firmly. A row's size may be missing; if present it is once, few, many or a size class.

j_call,d_call,clone_size,v_call,cdr3_nt,cdr3_aa
TRBJ2-7,.,.,TRBV11-2,TGTGCCAGCAGCTTAAGCACAGACTACGAGCAGTACTTC,CASSLSTDYEQYF
TRBJ2-1,TRBD1,.,TRBV5-5,TGTGCCAGCAGCTCCAGGACAGGGGTGCACAATGAGCAGTTCTTC,CASSSRTGVHNEQFF
TRBJ2-7,.,.,TRBV5-1,TGCGCCAGCAGGTCGGGGACCTACGAGCAGTACTTC,CASRSGTYEQYF
TRBJ2-2,TRBD1,.,TRBV9,TGTGCCAGCAGCGCCCTCGGGACAGGGTCAGGGGAGCTGTTTTTT,CASSALGTGSGELFF
TRBJ1-5,.,.,TRBV11-2,TGTGCCAGCAGCTGGGCCGGGGCAAGCAATCAGCCCCAGCATTTT,CASSWAGASNQPQHF
TRBJ2-2,TRBD1,.,TRBV9,TGTGCCAGCAGCACCCGGGACAGACCGAACACCGGGGAGCTGTTTTTT,CASSTRDRPNTGELFF
TRBJ1-1,.,.,TRBV5-1,TGCGCCAGCAGCTTTTTTGGGGACTACACTGAAGCTTTCTTT,CASSFFGDYTEAFF
TRBJ2-5,.,.,TRBV11-3,TGTGCCAGCAACCCAAGGAGACAGGCCGGGGAGACCCAGTACTTC,CASNPRRQAGETQYF
TRBJ1-1,.,few,TRBV5-1,TGCGCCAGCAGCTGGGGATCCCCCCGGACTGAAGCTTTCTTT,CASSWGSPRTEAFF
TRBJ1-2,.,.,TRBV6-1,TGTGCCAGCAGTCCTTCCGTGGGCTATGGCTACACCTTC,CASSPSVGYGYTF
TRBJ2-7,TRBD1,.,TRBV7-6,TGTGCCAGCAGCCAACGAGTAGCAGGGGGCTCGGAGCAGTACTTC,CASSQRVAGGSEQYF